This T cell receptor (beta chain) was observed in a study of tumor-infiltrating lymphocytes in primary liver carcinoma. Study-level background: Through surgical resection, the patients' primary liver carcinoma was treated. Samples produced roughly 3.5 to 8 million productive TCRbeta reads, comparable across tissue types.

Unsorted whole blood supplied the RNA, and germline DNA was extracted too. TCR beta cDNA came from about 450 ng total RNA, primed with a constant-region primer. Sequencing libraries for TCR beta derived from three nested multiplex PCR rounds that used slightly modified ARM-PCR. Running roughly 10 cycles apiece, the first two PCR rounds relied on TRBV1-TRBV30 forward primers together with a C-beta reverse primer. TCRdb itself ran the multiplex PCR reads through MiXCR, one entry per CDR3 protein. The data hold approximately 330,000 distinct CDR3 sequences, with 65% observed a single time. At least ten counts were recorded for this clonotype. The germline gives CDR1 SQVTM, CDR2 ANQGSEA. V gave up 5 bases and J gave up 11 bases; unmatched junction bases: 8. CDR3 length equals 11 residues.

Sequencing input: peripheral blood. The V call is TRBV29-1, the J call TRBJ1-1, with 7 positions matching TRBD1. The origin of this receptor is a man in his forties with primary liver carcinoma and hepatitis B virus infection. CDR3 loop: CSVRAGGRAFF. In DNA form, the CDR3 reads TGCAGCGTTCGGGCAGGGGGAAGGGCTTTCTTT. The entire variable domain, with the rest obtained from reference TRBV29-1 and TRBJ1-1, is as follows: SAVISQKPSRDICQRGTSLTIQCQVDSQVTMMFWYRQQPGQSLTLIATANQGSEATYESGFVIDKFPISRPNLTFSTLTVSNMSPEDSSIYLCSVRAGGRAFFGQGTRLTVV.